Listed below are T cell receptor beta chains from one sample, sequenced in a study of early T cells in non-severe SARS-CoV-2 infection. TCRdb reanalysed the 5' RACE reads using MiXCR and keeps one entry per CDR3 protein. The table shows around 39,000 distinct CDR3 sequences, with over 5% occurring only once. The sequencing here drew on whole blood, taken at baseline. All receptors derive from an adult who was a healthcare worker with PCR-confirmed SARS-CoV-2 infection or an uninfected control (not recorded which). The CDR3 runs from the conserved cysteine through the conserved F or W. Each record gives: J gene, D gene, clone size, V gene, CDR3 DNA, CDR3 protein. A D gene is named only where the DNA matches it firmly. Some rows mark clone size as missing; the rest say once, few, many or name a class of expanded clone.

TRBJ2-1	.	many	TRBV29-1	TGCAGCCTTAGGTCCCAGCGGCTTTACTACAATGAGCAGTTCTTC	CSLRSQRLYYNEQFF
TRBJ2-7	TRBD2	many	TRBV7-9	TGTGCCAGCAGCTTAGGCGGGAGTAACTACGAGCAGTACTTC	CASSLGGSNYEQYF
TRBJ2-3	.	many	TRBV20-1	TGCAGTGCTAGAGAGACAAGTCGCACAGATACGCAGTATTTT	CSARETSRTDTQYF
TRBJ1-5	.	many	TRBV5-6	TGTGCCAGCAGCCGGGGCGGCAATCAGCCCCAGCATTTT	CASSRGGNQPQHF
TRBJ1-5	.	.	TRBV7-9	TGTGCCAGCAGCCCGACCGGGACGGAAACCCACTTCCGTGATCAGCCCCAGCATTTT	CASSPTGTETHFRDQPQHF
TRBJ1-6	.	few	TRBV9	TGTGCCAGCAGCGTCAGAGGGGAAGCCAATTCACCCCTCCACTTT	CASSVRGEANSPLHF
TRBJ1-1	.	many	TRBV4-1	TGCGCCAGCAGCCAAGAAAGGGGGGCTTCCACTGAAGCTTTCTTT	CASSQERGASTEAFF
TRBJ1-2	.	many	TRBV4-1	TGCGCCAGCAGCCAAGAAGAGTCGGGCAGGGGAGACGGCTACACCTTC	CASSQEESGRGDGYTF
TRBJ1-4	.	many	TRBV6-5	TGTGCCAGCAGACGCCTAAATAATGAAAAACTGTTTTTT	CASRRLNNEKLFF
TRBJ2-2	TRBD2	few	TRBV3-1	TGTGCCAGCAGCCAAAGTCCTAGCGGGAAAGCCGGGGAGCTGTTTTTT	CASSQSPSGKAGELFF
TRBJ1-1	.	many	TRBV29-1	TGCAGCGTTGATCAGTCCGCGGCTCAGGGAACATCTTTCTTT	CSVDQSAAQGTSFF
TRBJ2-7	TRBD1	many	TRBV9	TGTGCCAGCAGCGGGACAGGTACTTCCTACGAGCAGTACTTC	CASSGTGTSYEQYF
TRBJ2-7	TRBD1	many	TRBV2	TGTGCCAGCAGTGACCGGGACAGGCACGAGCAGTACTTC	CASSDRDRHEQYF
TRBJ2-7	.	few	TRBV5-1	TGCGCCAGCCGCGGGGCAGGGAGCTCCTACGAGCAGTACTTC	CASRGAGSSYEQYF
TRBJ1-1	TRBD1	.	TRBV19	TGTGCCAGTAGGAAGACAGGGCACGGGGAGTACACTGAAGCTTTCTTT	CASRKTGHGEYTEAFF
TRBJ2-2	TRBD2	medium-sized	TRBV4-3	TGCGCCAGCAGCCAAGCCCTATCCTATGGACTAGCGAGATCCAACACCGGGGAGCTGTTTTTT	CASSQALSYGLARSNTGELFF
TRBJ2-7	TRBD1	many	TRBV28	TGTGCCAGCAGTTTCCCTCTCCGGGACAGGGGACACTACGAGCAGTACTTC	CASSFPLRDRGHYEQYF
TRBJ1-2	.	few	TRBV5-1	TGCGCCAGCAGCTTGCCGGGACCCTATGGCTACACCTTC	CASSLPGPYGYTF
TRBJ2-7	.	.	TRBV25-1	TGTGCCAGCAGCCGTCCGGGTTCAAACCCCGGTAGGCAGTACTTC	CASSRPGSNPGRQYF
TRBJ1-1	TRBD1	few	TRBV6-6	TGTGCCAGCAGCCTAGGAGGGGGTTACAGGGGGAAAACTGAAGCTTTCTTT	CASSLGGGYRGKTEAFF
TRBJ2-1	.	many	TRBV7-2	TGTGCCAGCAGCGCTGACAGGAACCTTAACTCCTACAATGAGCAGTTCTTC	CASSADRNLNSYNEQFF
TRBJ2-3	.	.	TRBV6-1	TGTGCCAGCAATGTGGGCAGGGAGGCAGATACGCAGTATTTT	CASNVGREADTQYF
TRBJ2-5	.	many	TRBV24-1	TGTGCCACCAGTGATCCTAGCCCCGCTCAAGAGACCCAGTACTTC	CATSDPSPAQETQYF
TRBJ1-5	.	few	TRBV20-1	TGCAGTGCTAGAGCAGGGTATCAAGGCAATCAGCCCCAGCATTTT	CSARAGYQGNQPQHF
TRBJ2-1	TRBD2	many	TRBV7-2	TGTGCCAGCAGCTCGATTCTGGGACTAGCGACATATGAGCAGTTCTTC	CASSSILGLATYEQFF
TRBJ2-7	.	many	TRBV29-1	TGCAGCGTTGAAGGGGCGGGGAGCCGCGAGCAGTACTTC	CSVEGAGSREQYF
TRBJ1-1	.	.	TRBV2	TGTGCCAGCAGACATGGGGGGACCTTATTAACTGAAGCTTTCTTT	CASRHGGTLLTEAFF
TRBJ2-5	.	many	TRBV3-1	TGTGCCAGCAGCCAAGATACCGGAGGAGAGACCCAGTACTTC	CASSQDTGGETQYF
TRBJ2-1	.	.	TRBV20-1	TGCAGTGCTAGAGATCTGGGGCGGGTCTACAATGAGCAGTTCTTC	CSARDLGRVYNEQFF